The present entry profiles one T cell receptor (beta chain) with its context. Trimming stripped 4 bases from V and 4 bases from J, with 15 bases between. This CDR3 has 15 residues. The germline gives CDR1 SGHRS, CDR2 YFSETQ. Original handling: By means of reference gene primer amplification, nucleated cell counts were estimated. Profiling relied on immunoSEQ multiplex PCR, and the TCRdb table lists in-frame clones only, not all of them. V and J calls and clone size are as listed in that table; D and trimming were resolved from the DNA. The top ten hold 20% of the sample, which has about 220,000 clones, around four fifths seen once. This record belongs to a study of blood T cell repertoires in COVID-19. At the level of the study: The samples span acute and convalescent COVID-19 from the United States, Italy and Spain. The cDNA or gDNA used as material had been derived from T cells, B-cell-depleted T cells, or PBMCs.

The sequenced material came from peripheral blood. This receptor was identified in a man aged 30-40 years with active or convalescent COVID-19. The J gene is TRBJ1-3, the V gene TRBV5-1, with no clear D. The CDR3 sequence is CASSPQPSGGNTIYF. The CDR3 DNA sequence: TGCGCCAGCAGCCCACAGCCCTCGGGGGGAAACACCATATATTTT.